The subject of this entry is one TCR beta chain. Its antigen is as yet unknown. These data are taken from a study of beta chain features in type 1 diabetes. At the level of the study: The patients were much like the healthy donors in age, gender and cell yields. Study-wide points: TCRB CDR3 length was moderately but significantly reduced in all four CD4+ subsets of Type 1 diabetes patients.

The whole isolated RNA underwent reverse transcription, so sequencing captured expressed TCRB transcripts. Generated by immunoSEQ multiplex PCR, the TCRdb table keeps only in-frame clones and is missing some. The data contain around 170,000 clones, 7% to 9.5% of them singletons. Every donor had blood drawn once into heparin, approximately 0.11 L on average. Sorting gave populations that all exceeded 98% purity. V was pared by 2 bases and J by 7 bases, with 8 bases between. The CDR3 extends over 12 amino acids. Per germline, CDR1 MNHNS and CDR2 SASEGT. The clonotype comes from a woman aged 25 to 39 with type 1 diabetes. The V gene is TRBV6-1, the J gene TRBJ1-2; D gene ambiguous. The material sequenced was central memory CD4+ T cells from blood. The CDR3 loop reads CASSELRPGYTF. CDR3 nucleotides: TGTGCCAGCAGTGAATTGCGCCCTGGCTACACCTTC.